The present entry profiles one T cell receptor beta chain with its context. This specimen belongs to a study of blood T cell repertoires in COVID-19. Background on the study: Specimens from acute and convalescent COVID-19 originated in the United States, Italy and Spain. The cDNA or gDNA used as material had been derived from T cells, B-cell-depleted T cells, or PBMCs.

Source study methods: It was from reference gene primer amplification that nucleated cell counts were estimated. Some clones are missing from TCRdb's copy, which holds only in-frame ones; the method was immunoSEQ multiplex PCR. V, J and clone size reflect that table, while D and trimming were determined from the DNA. The sample has approximately 240,000 clones; about 83% are singletons. Sequenced input: peripheral blood. This receptor was identified in a man aged 50-60 years with acute or convalescent COVID-19.

CDR3 DNA sequence: TGCGCCAGCAGCTTCGGAGGGAACGAGCAGTACTTC. Translated: CASSFGGNEQYF. J is TRBJ2-7 and V is TRBV5-1; the D gene is possibly TRBD2 (6 bases). V was trimmed by 2 bases and J by 5 bases, leaving 8 bases between them. From germline, CDR1 is SGHRS and CDR2 YFSETQ. This CDR3 spans 12 amino acids. Looking up the rest from reference TRBV5-1 and TRBJ2-7 gives the full variable domain: KAGVTQTPRYLIKTRGQQVTLSCSPISGHRSVSWYQQTPGQGLQFLFEYFSETQRNKGNFPGRFSGRQFSNSRSEMNVSTLELGDSALYLCASSFGGNEQYFGPGTRLTVT.